This TCR beta chain derives from a study of long-term antiretroviral therapy in people with HIV. The libraries were made with immunoSEQ v3.0 at survey level. Profiled with immunoSEQ multiplex PCR; TCRdb holds only in-frame clones, not every one. The sample consists of almost 30,000 clones, about 93% of them appearing once. To note about this clone: Its antigen is undetermined.

The CDR3 length is 16 residues. The germline CDR1 and CDR2 sequences are MGHRA and YSYEKL. V lost 4 bases and J 0 bases, leaving 15 bases between the germline ends. General observations from the study: Regardless of time point, clones expanded before ART dominated the repertoire.

The sequence came from a woman aged 40 to 50 with HIV. This sample comprised unsorted PBMCs, obtained 6.5 years after starting antiretroviral therapy. This rearrangement joins TRBV4-1 to TRBJ1-2; D is perhaps TRBD1 (5 bases). For the CDR3, the DNA is TGCGCCAGCAGCCGCACGAAGGACACCTCTAACTATGGCTACACCTTC. Its protein product is CASSRTKDTSNYGYTF.